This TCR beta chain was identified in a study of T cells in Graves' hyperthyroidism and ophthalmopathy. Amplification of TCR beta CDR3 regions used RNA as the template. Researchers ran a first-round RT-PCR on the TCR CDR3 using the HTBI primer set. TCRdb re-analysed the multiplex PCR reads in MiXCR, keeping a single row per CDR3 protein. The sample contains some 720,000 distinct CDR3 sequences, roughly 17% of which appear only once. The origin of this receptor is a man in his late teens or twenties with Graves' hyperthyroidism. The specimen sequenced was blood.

The DNA for the CDR3 is TGTGCCATCAGTGAGCGGATTGGTAGCAATCAGCCCCAGCATTTT. It specifies CAISERIGSNQPQHF. The rearrangement joins TRBV10-3 to TRBJ1-5; D remains unclear. The CDR3 runs 15 residues. Germline loops: CDR1 ENHRY, CDR2 SYGVKD. With 2 bases removed from V and 0 bases from J, the gap between germline ends came to 8 bases.